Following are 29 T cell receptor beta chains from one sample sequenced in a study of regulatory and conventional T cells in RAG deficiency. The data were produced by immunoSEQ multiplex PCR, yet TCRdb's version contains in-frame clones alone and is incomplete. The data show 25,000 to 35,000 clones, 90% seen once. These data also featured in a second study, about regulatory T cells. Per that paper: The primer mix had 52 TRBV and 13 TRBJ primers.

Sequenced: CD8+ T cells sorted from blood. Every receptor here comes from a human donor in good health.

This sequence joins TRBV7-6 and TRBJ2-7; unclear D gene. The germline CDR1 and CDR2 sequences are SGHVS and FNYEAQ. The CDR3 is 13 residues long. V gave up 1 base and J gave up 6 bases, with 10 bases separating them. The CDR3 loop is CASSLERGSEQYF. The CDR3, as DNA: TGTGCCAGCAGCTTAGAACGTGGGTCCGAGCAGTACTTC.

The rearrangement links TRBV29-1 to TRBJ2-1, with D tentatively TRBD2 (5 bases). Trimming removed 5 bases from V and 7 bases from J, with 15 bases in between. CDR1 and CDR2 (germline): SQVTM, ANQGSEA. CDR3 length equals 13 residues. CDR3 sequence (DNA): TGCAGCGTTCCATTATTCCGCGGGAATGAGCAGTTCTTC. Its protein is CSVPLFRGNEQFF.

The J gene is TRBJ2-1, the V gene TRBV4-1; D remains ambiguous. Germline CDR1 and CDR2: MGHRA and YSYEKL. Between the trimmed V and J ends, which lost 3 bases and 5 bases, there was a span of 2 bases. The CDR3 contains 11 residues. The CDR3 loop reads CASSQNNEQFF. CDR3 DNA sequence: TGCGCCAGCAGCCAGAACAATGAGCAGTTCTTC.

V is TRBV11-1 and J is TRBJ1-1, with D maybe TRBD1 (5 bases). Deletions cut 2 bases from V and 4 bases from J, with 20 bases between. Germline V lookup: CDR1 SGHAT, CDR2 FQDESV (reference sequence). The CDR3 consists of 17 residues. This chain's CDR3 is CASSLPGGGDVGTEAFF. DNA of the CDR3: TGTGCCAGCAGCTTACCCGGTGGGGGGGATGTCGGCACTGAAGCTTTCTTT.

CDR3 sequence (DNA): TGTGCCTCCTCGCGGGGGGCAGGTGGCTACACCTTC. It codes for CASSRGAGGYTF. The V gene is TRBV6-5, the J gene TRBJ1-2, with D tentatively TRBD1 (6 bases). The CDR3 has 12 amino acids. Trimming took 11 bases from V and 7 from J, leaving 17 bases between them. Germline values: CDR1 MNHEY, CDR2 SVGAGI.

For the CDR3, the DNA is TGTGCCATCTCGACAGGCCGAGGAGATACGCAGTATTTT. Protein sequence: CAISTGRGDTQYF. This chain uses TRBV30 with TRBJ2-3; D possibly corresponds to TRBD1 (6 bases). V lost 8 bases and J 5 bases, leaving 17 bases between the germline ends. Germline values: CDR1 GTSNPN, CDR2 SVGIG (reference sequence). The CDR3 is 13 amino acids.

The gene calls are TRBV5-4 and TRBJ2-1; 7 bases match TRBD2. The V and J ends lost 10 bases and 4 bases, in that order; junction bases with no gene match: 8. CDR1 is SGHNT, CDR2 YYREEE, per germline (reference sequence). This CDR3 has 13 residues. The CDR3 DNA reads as TGTGCCTTCGGTCGGGAGGAATACAATGAGCAGTTCTTC. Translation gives CAFGREEYNEQFF.

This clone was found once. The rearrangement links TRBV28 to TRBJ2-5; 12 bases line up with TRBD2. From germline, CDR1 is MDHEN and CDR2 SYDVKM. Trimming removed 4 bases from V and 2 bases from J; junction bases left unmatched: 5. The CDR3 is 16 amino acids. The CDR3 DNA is TGTGCCAGCAGTTCTGGACTAGCGGGACTTCAAGAGACCCAGTACTTC. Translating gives CASSSGLAGLQETQYF.

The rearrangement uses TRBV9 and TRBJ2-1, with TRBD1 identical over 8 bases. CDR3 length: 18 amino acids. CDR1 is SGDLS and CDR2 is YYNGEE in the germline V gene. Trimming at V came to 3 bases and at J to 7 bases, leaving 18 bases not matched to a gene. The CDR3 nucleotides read TGTGCCAGCAGCGCTCGGACAGGGCAGCTAGTTGGAGGGAATGAGCAGTTCTTC. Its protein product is CASSARTGQLVGGNEQFF. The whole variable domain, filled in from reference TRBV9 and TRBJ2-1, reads DSGVTQTPKHLITATGQRVTLRCSPRSGDLSVYWYQQSLDQGLQFLIQYYNGEERAKGNILERFSAQQFPDLHSELNLSSLELGDSALYFCASSARTGQLVGGNEQFFGPGTRLTVL.

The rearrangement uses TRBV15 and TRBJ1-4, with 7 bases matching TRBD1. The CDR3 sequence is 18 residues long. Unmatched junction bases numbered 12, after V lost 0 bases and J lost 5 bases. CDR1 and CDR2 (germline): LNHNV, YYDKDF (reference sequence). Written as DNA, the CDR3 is TGTGCCACCAGCAGAGATCTTAGAGGGGGCGAGAGGAATGAAAAACTGTTTTTT. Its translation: CATSRDLRGGERNEKLFF. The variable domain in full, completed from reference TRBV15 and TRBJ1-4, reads DAMVIQNPRYQVTQFGKPVTLSCSQTLNHNVMYWYQQKSSQAPKLLFHYYDKDFNNEADTPDNFQSRRPNTSFCFLDIRSPGLGDTAMYLCATSRDLRGGERNEKLFFGSGTQLSVL.

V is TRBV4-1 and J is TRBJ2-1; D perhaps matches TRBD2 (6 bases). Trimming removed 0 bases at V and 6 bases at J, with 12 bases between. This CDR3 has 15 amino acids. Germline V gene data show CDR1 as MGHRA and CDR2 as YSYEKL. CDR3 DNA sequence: TGCGCCAGCAGCCAAGACCCGGGGGTCGGCAATGAGCAGTTCTTC. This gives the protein CASSQDPGVGNEQFF.

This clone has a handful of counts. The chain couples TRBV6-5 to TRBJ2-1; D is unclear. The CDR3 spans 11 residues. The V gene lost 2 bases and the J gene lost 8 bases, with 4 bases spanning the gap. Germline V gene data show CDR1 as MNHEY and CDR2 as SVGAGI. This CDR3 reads CASSYPHEQFF. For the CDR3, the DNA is TGTGCCAGCAGTTACCCCCATGAGCAGTTCTTC.

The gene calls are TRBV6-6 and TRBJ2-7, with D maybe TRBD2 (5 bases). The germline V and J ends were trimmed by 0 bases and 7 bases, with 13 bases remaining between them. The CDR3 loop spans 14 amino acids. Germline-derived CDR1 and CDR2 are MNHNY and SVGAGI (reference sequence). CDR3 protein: CASSYSGILGEQYF. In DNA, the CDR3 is TGTGCCAGCAGTTACTCCGGGATATTGGGGGAGCAGTACTTC.

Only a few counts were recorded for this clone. The CDR3 protein is CASSQERRGEPGNTIYF. The CDR3 DNA reads as TGTGCCAGCAGCCAAGAAAGGCGAGGGGAGCCTGGAAACACCATATATTTT. The chain has TRBV14 and TRBJ1-3; weak D call: TRBD1 (5 bases). The CDR3 runs to 17 residues. V was clipped by 0 bases and J by 2 bases, with 14 bases between them. Germline V CDR1 and CDR2: SGHDN, FVKESK.

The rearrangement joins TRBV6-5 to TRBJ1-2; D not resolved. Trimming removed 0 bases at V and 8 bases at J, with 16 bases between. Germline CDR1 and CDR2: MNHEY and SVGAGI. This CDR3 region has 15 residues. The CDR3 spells CASSYSSAAWQGYTF. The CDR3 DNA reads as TGTGCCAGCAGTTACTCGTCGGCGGCGTGGCAAGGCTACACCTTC.

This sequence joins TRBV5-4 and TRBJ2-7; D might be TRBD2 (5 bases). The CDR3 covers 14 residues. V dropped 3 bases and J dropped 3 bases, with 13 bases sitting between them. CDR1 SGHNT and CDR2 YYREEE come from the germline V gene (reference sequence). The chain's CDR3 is CASSWSGKYYEQYF. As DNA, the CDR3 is TGTGCCAGCAGCTGGAGCGGAAAATACTACGAGCAGTACTTC.

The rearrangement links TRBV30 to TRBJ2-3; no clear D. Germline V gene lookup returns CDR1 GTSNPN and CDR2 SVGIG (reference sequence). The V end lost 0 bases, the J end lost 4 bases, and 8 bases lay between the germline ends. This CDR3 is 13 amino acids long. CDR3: CAWSVRAPDTQYF. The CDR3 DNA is TGTGCCTGGAGTGTACGGGCTCCAGATACGCAGTATTTT.

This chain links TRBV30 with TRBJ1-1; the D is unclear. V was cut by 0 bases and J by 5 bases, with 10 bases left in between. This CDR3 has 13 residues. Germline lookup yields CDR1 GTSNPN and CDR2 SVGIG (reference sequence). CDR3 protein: CAWSVSEGTEAFF. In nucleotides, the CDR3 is TGTGCCTGGAGTGTCTCAGAAGGTACTGAAGCTTTCTTT.

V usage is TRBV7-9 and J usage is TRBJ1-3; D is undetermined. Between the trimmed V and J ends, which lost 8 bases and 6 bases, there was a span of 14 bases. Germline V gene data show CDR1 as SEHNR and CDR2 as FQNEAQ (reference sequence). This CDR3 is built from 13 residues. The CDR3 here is CASGLLLENTIYF. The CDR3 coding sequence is TGTGCCAGCGGACTCCTCCTAGAAAACACCATATATTTT. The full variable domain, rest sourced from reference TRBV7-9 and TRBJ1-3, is DTGVSQNPRHKITKRGQNVTFRCDPISEHNRLYWYRQTLGQGPEFLTYFQNEAQLEKSRLLSDRFSAERPKGSFSTLEIQRTEQGDSAMYLCASGLLLENTIYFGEGSWLTVV.

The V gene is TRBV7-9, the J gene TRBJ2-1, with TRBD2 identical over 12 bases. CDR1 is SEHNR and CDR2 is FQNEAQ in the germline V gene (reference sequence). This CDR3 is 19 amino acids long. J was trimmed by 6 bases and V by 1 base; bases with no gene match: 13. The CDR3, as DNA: TGTGCCAGCAGCTTAGAAGGCGCTAGCGGGAGGGCTACCACCAATGAGCAGTTCTTC. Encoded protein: CASSLEGASGRATTNEQFF.

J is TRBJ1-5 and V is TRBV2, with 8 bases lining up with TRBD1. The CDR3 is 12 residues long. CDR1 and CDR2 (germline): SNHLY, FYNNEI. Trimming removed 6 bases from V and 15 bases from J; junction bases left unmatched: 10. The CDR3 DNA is TGTGCCAGCAGACCCGTGACAGGGGACTGGCATTTT. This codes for CASRPVTGDWHF.

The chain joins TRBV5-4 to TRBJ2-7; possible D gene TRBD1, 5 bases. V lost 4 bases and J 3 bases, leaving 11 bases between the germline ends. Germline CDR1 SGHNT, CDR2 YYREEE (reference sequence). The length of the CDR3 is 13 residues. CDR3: CASSQGGGYEQYF. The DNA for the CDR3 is TGTGCCAGCAGCCAGGGTGGCGGCTACGAGCAGTACTTC.

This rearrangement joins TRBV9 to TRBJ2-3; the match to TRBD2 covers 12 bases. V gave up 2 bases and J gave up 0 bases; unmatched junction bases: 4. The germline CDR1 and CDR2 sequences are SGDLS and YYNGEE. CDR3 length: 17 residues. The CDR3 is CASSVLAGGPSTDTQYF. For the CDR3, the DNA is TGTGCCAGCAGCGTTCTAGCGGGAGGGCCGAGCACAGATACGCAGTATTTT.

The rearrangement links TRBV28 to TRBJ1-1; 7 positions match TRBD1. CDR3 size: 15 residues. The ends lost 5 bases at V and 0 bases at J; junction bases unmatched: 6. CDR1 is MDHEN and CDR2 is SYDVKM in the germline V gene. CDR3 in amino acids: CASSTRTGVNTEAFF. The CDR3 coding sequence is TGTGCCAGCAGTACCCGGACAGGTGTGAACACTGAAGCTTTCTTT.

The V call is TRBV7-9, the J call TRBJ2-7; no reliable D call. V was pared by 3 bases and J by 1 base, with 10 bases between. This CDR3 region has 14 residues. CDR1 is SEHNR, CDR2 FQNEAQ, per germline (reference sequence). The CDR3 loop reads CASSFDAASYEQYF. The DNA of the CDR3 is TGTGCCAGCAGCTTTGATGCTGCTTCCTACGAGCAGTACTTC.

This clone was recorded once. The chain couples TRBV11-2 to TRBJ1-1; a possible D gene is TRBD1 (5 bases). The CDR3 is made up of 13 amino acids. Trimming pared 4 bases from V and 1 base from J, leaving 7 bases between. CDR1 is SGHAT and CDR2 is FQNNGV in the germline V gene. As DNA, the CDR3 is TGTGCCAGCAGCTCCGACAGGAACACTGAAGCTTTCTTT. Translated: CASSSDRNTEAFF. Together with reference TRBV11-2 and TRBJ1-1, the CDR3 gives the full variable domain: EAGVAQSPRYKIIEKRQSVAFWCNPISGHATLYWYQQILGQGPKLLIQFQNNGVVDDSQLPKDRFSAERLKGVDSTLKIQPAKLEDSAVYLCASSSDRNTEAFFGQGTRLTVV.

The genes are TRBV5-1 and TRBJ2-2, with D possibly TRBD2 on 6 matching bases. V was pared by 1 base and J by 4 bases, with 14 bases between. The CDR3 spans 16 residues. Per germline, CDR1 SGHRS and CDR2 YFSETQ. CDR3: CASSLYSSGGTGELFF. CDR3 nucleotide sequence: TGCGCCAGCAGCTTGTATAGTAGCGGTGGCACCGGGGAGCTGTTTTTT.

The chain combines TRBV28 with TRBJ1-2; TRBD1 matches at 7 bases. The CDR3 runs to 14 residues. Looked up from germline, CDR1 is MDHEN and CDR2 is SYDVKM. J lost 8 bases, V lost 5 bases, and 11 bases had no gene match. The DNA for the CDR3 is TGTGCCAGCAGTCCGATGACAGGGTTTGGCGGCTACACCTTC. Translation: CASSPMTGFGGYTF.

The CDR3 here is CASRIAGNLNTGELFF. CDR3 nucleotide sequence: TGTGCCAGCAGAATAGCGGGGAATTTGAACACCGGGGAGCTGTTTTTT. V gene TRBV27 combines with J gene TRBJ2-2, with 8 bases that match TRBD2. Germline V gene sequence: CDR1 MNHEY, CDR2 SMNVEV (reference sequence). The CDR3 extends over 16 amino acids. V dropped 6 bases and J dropped 1; count of bases not matched to a gene: 7.